The sequence of this T cell receptor (beta chain) was determined in a study of T cell changes during pregnancy in multiple sclerosis. Germline-derived CDR1 and CDR2 are SGHRS and YFSETQ. V was pared by 0 bases and J by 6 bases, with 15 bases between. The CDR3 is made up of 15 amino acids. This clone has just one count. Assay: immunoSEQ multiplex PCR; the TCRdb copy retains only in-frame clones and omits some. Of about 79,000 clones listed, about 93% are singletons. The sample consisted of CD4+ T cells from peripheral blood mononuclear cells, taken in the second trimester of pregnancy. This chain uses TRBV5-1 with TRBJ1-2; D possibly corresponds to TRBD1 (5 bases). The sequence derives from a female donor with multiple sclerosis, enrolled in a pregnancy study. CDR3 protein: CASSLAEGRSDGYTF. Written as DNA, the CDR3 is TGCGCCAGCAGCTTGGCGGAGGGGCGGTCGGATGGCTACACCTTC.